Below are 6 T cell receptor beta chains sequenced from a single sample in a study of blood T cell repertoires in COVID-19. Measured with immunoSEQ multiplex PCR; TCRdb has only the in-frame clones, and not every one. This table has 250,000 to 350,000 clones, about 85% appearing once. The sample was peripheral blood. The source is a human donor with COVID-19, enrolled during active disease. The donor label of this sample is uncertain.

The chain carries TRBV3-1 (or the pseudogene TRBV3-2) and TRBJ1-1, with D possibly TRBD1 on 6 matching bases. Germline assignment: CDR1 LGHDT and CDR2 YNNKEL (reference sequence). The CDR3 loop spans 12 amino acids. V was cut by 2 bases and J by 10 bases, with 11 bases left in between. CDR3 residues: CASSQPGVTAFF. The DNA for the CDR3 is TGTGCCAGCAGCCAACCAGGGGTAACAGCTTTCTTT.

V usage is TRBV2 and J usage is TRBJ2-5; D possibly corresponds to TRBD2 (5 bases). Trimming removed 1 base at V and 5 bases at J, with 8 bases between. CDR1 and CDR2 from the germline V gene are SNHLY and FYNNEI. This CDR3 has 13 residues. CDR3 coding DNA: TGTGCCAGCAGTGAAGGATCGGGGGAGACCCAGTACTTC. Amino acid sequence: CASSEGSGETQYF. The full variable domain, rest sourced from reference TRBV2 and TRBJ2-5, is EPEVTQTPSHQVTQMGQEVILRCVPISNHLYFYWYRQILGQKVEFLVSFYNNEISEKSEIFDDQFSVERPDGSNFTLKIRSTKLEDSAMYFCASSEGSGETQYFGPGTRLLVL.

The chain links TRBV28 to TRBJ1-1; D is undetermined. The germline V gene encodes CDR1 MDHEN and CDR2 SYDVKM. This CDR3 is 12 amino acids long. V lost 6 bases and J lost 4, with 9 bases in between. The DNA of the CDR3 is TGTGCCAGCAGGGGAGTCGTCACTGAAGCTTTCTTT. It codes for CASRGVVTEAFF.

The chain employs TRBV15 and TRBJ2-7; 9 nucleotides line up with TRBD2. Germline CDR1 reads LNHNV; CDR2 reads YYDKDF (reference sequence). The V gene end was trimmed by 5 bases and the J gene end by 0 bases; junction bases not matched to a gene: 5. CDR3 length equals 15 residues. CDR3 coding DNA: TGTGCCACCAGCCTGAATAGCGGGAGCTCCTACGAGCAGTACTTC. Encoded protein: CATSLNSGSSYEQYF.

This clone was picked up a small number of times. The CDR3 DNA is TGTGCCTCCGACATCCCGCAGTACAATGAGCAGTTCTTC. Translating it yields CASDIPQYNEQFF. The chain recombines TRBV30 with TRBJ2-1; D uncertain. The germline CDR1 and CDR2 sequences are GTSNPN and SVGIG (reference sequence). The CDR3 length is 13 residues. The germline V and J ends were trimmed by 7 bases and 4 bases, with 14 bases remaining between them.

The chain couples TRBV27 to TRBJ1-5; a weak D match, TRBD1 (6 bases). Trimming left V 2 bases short and J 1 base short, with 9 bases between. The CDR3 runs to 15 residues. Germline CDR1 is MNHEY and CDR2 is SMNVEV (reference sequence). Written as DNA, the CDR3 is TGTGCCAGCAGTTTAGGGGGCTCCAGCAATCAGCCCCAGCATTTT. This sequence encodes CASSLGGSSNQPQHF.